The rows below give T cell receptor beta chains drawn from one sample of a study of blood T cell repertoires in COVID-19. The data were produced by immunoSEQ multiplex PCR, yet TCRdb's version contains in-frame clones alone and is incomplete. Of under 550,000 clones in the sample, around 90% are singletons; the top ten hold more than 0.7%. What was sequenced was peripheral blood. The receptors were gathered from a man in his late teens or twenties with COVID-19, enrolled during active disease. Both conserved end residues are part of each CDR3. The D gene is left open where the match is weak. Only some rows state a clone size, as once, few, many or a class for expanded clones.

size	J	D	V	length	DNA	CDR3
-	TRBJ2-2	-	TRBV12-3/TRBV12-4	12	TGTGCCAGCGCCTCGGGGTCCGGGGAGCTGTTTTTT	CASASGSGELFF
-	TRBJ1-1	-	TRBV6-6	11	TGTGCCAGCAAATCGGGGACTGAAGCTTTCTTT	CASKSGTEAFF
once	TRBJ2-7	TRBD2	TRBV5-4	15	TGTGCCAGCAGCAACCCTAGCGGGGGGGTTTACGAGCAGTACTTC	CASSNPSGGVYEQYF
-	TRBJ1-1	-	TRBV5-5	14	TGTGCCAGCAGCTCCGGGAGCACGAACACTGAAGCTTTCTTT	CASSSGSTNTEAFF
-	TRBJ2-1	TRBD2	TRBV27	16	TGTGCCAGCAGCCGGGAGGGACTAGCGAGCTACAATGAGCAGTTCTTC	CASSREGLASYNEQFF
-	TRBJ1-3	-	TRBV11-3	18	TGTGCCAGCAGCTTCTCCTCGGGGGGGAAGGAAAGCGGAAACACCATATATTTT	CASSFSSGGKESGNTIYF
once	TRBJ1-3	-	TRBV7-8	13	TGTGCCAGCAGCTTGGCGGGGCAGCGCACCATATATTTT	CASSLAGQRTIYF
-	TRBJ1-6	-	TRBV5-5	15	TGTGCCAGCAGCAGGGACCCACAAGGGGGTTCACCCCTCCACTTT	CASSRDPQGGSPLHF
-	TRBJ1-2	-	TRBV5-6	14	TGTGCCAGCAGCTTGTTTTCGGAGGTATATGGCTACACCTTC	CASSLFSEVYGYTF
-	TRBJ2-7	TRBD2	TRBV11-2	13	TGTGCCAGCAGCACGGGACTAGACTACGAGCAGTACTTC	CASSTGLDYEQYF
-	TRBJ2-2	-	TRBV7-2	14	TGTGCCAGCAGCTTTCGTGCTAGCACCGGGGAGCTGTTTTTT	CASSFRASTGELFF
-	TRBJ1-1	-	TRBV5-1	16	TGCGCCAGCAGCTTGGACAGGGCGGCAGAGAACACTGAAGCTTTCTTT	CASSLDRAAENTEAFF
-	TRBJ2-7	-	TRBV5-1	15	TGCGCCAGCAGCTTGATCGGACTGGAATCCTACGAGCAGTACTTC	CASSLIGLESYEQYF
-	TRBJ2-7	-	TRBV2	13	TGTGCCAGCAGTGAAGCACAGGGCTACGAGCAGTACTTC	CASSEAQGYEQYF
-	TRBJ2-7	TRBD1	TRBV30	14	TGTGCCTGGAGTCCCAACAGACAGGGTTACGAGCAGTACTTC	CAWSPNRQGYEQYF
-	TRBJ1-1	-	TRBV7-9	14	TGTGCCAGCAGCTTAGGTCAGGGTTCCGCTGAAGCTTTCTTT	CASSLGQGSAEAFF